Presented here are 24 T cell receptor beta chains from one specimen sequenced in a study of shared clonotypes between healthy human individuals (dated by TCRdb to the early 2020s). Libraries were built with the immunoSEQ multiplex PCR assay. This immuneACCESS table, as held by TCRdb, lists in-frame sequences with V and J called but not all clones. Of the missing ones, under half trace to an unresolved V gene in checked studies; the others have no known cause. The sample table lists some 2.1 million clones, 93% of them with a count of one. Clones ranked in the top ten supply approximately 1.6% of the sample. For the CD8 naive samples, CD45RO-negative cells were positively selected for CCR7, yielding a CD45RA+CCR7+ population from which TemRA cells were excluded. Sequenced material: naive CD8+ T cells from PBMCs. In light of the paper, this sample's cell subset or site label describes: CD45RA+CCR7+. The source of these receptors is a man aged 18 to 30 in good health. Some clones in this sample may be carry-over from other donors' samples.

The chain recombines TRBV9 with TRBJ2-5; D gene uncertain. The CDR3 runs 13 residues. Germline V gives CDR1 SGDLS, CDR2 YYNGEE. V was shortened by 1 base and J by 1 base, with 5 bases between the two germline ends. CDR3 region: CASSVNSQETQYF. Here the CDR3 DNA reads TGTGCCAGCAGCGTAAACTCCCAAGAGACCCAGTACTTC. Full variable domain (rest looked up from reference TRBV9 and TRBJ2-5): DSGVTQTPKHLITATGQRVTLRCSPRSGDLSVYWYQQSLDQGLQFLIQYYNGEERAKGNILERFSAQQFPDLHSELNLSSLELGDSALYFCASSVNSQETQYFGPGTRLLVL.

This sequence joins TRBV28 and TRBJ2-7; 8 nucleotides align to TRBD2. Germline V gene lookup returns CDR1 MDHEN and CDR2 SYDVKM. The CDR3 spans 18 residues. V lost 6 bases to trimming and J lost 2 bases; unmatched junction nucleotides: 18. CDR3 region: CASSPALAETGSAYEQYF. CDR3 bases: TGTGCCAGCAGCCCCGCACTAGCGGAAACAGGTTCGGCCTACGAGCAGTACTTC. The full variable domain, completed using reference TRBV28 and TRBJ2-7, is DVKVTQSSRYLVKRTGEKVFLECVQDMDHENMFWYRQDPGLGLRLIYFSYDVKMKEKGDIPEGYSVSREKKERFSLILESASTNQTSMYLCASSPALAETGSAYEQYFGPGTRLTVT.

This chain uses TRBV28 with TRBJ2-1; perhaps TRBD2 as D (6 bases). The V and J ends lost 1 base and 10 bases respectively, with 11 bases between them. Germline CDR1 MDHEN, CDR2 SYDVKM. The CDR3 totals 13 residues. The CDR3 DNA reads TGTGCCAGCAGTTTATATGGGGAGGTAGAGCAGTTCTTC. The encoded protein is CASSLYGEVEQFF.

In the case of this clone: This CDR3 is also generated by other DNA sequences in the sample. The CDR3 DNA follows: TGTGCCACCAGCACCGGACAGGGAACAGATACGCAGTATTTT. Translating gives CATSTGQGTDTQYF. The genes are TRBV15 and TRBJ2-3, with 8 nucleotides matching TRBD1. Germline-derived CDR1 and CDR2 are LNHNV and YYDKDF (reference sequence). The V segment lost 4 bases and the J segment 3 bases; nucleotides outside the gene matches: 3. The CDR3 is made up of 14 amino acids.

The chain combines TRBV19 with TRBJ2-1, with TRBD2 matching over 9 bases. Looked up from germline, CDR1 is LNHDA and CDR2 is SQIVND (reference sequence). This CDR3 region has 16 residues. V shed 6 bases, J shed 0 bases, and the junction held 6 bases outside the gene matches. CDR3 in amino acids: CASSLAGLSSYNEQFF. The DNA for the CDR3 is TGTGCCAGTAGCCTAGCGGGATTGAGCTCCTACAATGAGCAGTTCTTC. The whole variable domain, filled in from reference TRBV19 and TRBJ2-1, reads DGGITQSPKYLFRKEGQNVTLSCEQNLNHDAMYWYRQDPGQGLRLIYYSQIVNDFQKGDIAEGYSVSREKKESFPLTVTSAQKNPTAFYLCASSLAGLSSYNEQFFGPGTRLTVL.

CDR3 nucleotides: TGCGCCAGCAGCGGTGGACTAGCGGGAGGGCCAGGAAACACCGGGGAGCTGTTTTTT. It specifies CASSGGLAGGPGNTGELFF. This sequence joins TRBV5-1 and TRBJ2-2; 15 bases are a match to TRBD2. From germline, CDR1 is SGHRS and CDR2 YFSETQ. V trimming: 4 bases; J trimming: 2 bases; junction bases outside the gene matches: 9. CDR3 size: 19 residues.

V usage is TRBV13 and J usage is TRBJ2-7; 9 bases map to TRBD2. In germline, CDR1 is PRHDT, CDR2 FYEKMQ (reference sequence). The CDR3 consists of 12 residues. V was pared by 5 bases and J by 6 bases, with 2 bases of the junction left unmatched. The CDR3 DNA follows: TGTGCCAGCAGCGGGACTAGCCGCGAGCAGTACTTC. Its protein product is CASSGTSREQYF.

In the case of this clone: Other nucleotide sequences from this sample produce the same CDR3. The chain employs TRBV12-5 and TRBJ2-2; 7 nucleotides line up with TRBD1. This CDR3 is built from 15 residues. From germline, CDR1 is LGHNT and CDR2 FRNRAP. V shed 4 bases, J shed 1 base, and the junction held 3 bases outside the gene matches. The CDR3 DNA reads TGTGCTAGTGGTTCTTGGACAGGGAACACCGGGGAGCTGTTTTTT. Encoded protein: CASGSWTGNTGELFF.

About this clone: This same CDR3 is encoded by further DNA sequences in the sample. The rearrangement joins TRBV19 to TRBJ2-5, with a possible D match to TRBD2 (5 bases). CDR3 length: 14 residues. Germline CDR1 reads LNHDA; CDR2 reads SQIVND (reference sequence). The V and J ends lost 5 bases and 4 bases respectively, with 14 bases between them. The CDR3 bases are TGTGCCAGTAGTGCCGGCGGAGGCCCAGAGACCCAGTACTTC. As protein: CASSAGGGPETQYF.

The chain combines TRBV19 with TRBJ1-1; possible D gene TRBD1, 6 bases. This CDR3 spans 13 amino acids. Germline V lookup: CDR1 LNHDA, CDR2 SQIVND (reference sequence). The ends were cut back, 11 bases at V and 3 bases at J, with 16 bases in the middle. CDR3 nucleotide sequence: TGTGCCTGCAGGGACATAAAGGACACTGAAGCTTTCTTT. Its protein is CACRDIKDTEAFF.

The chain couples TRBV4-2 to TRBJ2-7; 7 bases match TRBD2. The CDR3 spans 16 residues. The germline V gene has CDR1 LGHNA and CDR2 YNFKEQ. The V and J ends lost 4 bases and 3 bases, in that order; junction bases with no gene match: 12. The CDR3 region is CASSPELRLAVYEQYF. In DNA, the CDR3 is TGTGCCAGCAGCCCCGAGTTGAGGCTAGCGGTCTACGAGCAGTACTTC.

This rearrangement joins TRBV2 to TRBJ2-2, with TRBD2 as a possible D gene (5 bases). CDR1 and CDR2 (germline): SNHLY, FYNNEI. Trimming took off 7 bases at V and 0 bases at J, with 18 bases between the two ends. There are 17 residues in the CDR3. In DNA, the CDR3 is TGTGCCAGCACCTCACCGGGATTAGGGACGAACACCGGGGAGCTGTTTTTT. Translated: CASTSPGLGTNTGELFF.

CDR3 amino acids: CASSLRTSESYEQYF. CDR3 bases: TGCGCCAGCAGCCTCCGGACTAGCGAGAGTTACGAGCAGTACTTC. The rearrangement links TRBV4-1 to TRBJ2-7; TRBD2 aligns across 9 bases. The J segment lost 4 bases and the V segment lost 4 bases, leaving 8 bases of the junction unmatched. The CDR3 is 15 residues long. Germline V lookup: CDR1 MGHRA, CDR2 YSYEKL.

The chain has TRBV27 and TRBJ2-7; D is possibly TRBD2 (6 bases). Trimming removed 5 bases from V and 0 bases from J, with 17 bases in between. The germline CDR1 and CDR2 sequences are MNHEY and SMNVEV (reference sequence). The CDR3 loop spans 16 amino acids. CDR3 loop: CASSPRDFSDSYEQYF. The CDR3 nucleotides read TGTGCCAGCAGTCCAAGGGACTTTTCCGACTCCTACGAGCAGTACTTC.

The chain is built from TRBV27 and TRBJ2-4; 7 nucleotides align to TRBD2. This CDR3 comprises 16 residues. Germline CDR1 and CDR2: MNHEY and SMNVEV (reference sequence). Trimming at V came to 4 bases and at J to 1 base, leaving 7 bases not matched to a gene. The CDR3 region is CASSSWREGAKNIQYF. The CDR3 DNA reads TGTGCCAGCAGTTCATGGAGGGAGGGGGCCAAAAACATTCAGTACTTC.

This rearrangement joins TRBV6-4 to TRBJ2-1; the match to TRBD2 covers 10 bases. J was trimmed by 2 bases and V by 6 bases; bases with no gene match: 4. CDR3 size: 15 residues. Germline V gene data show CDR1 as MRHNA and CDR2 as SNTAGT. The CDR3 reads CASRLLAGTYNEQFF. In DNA, the CDR3 is TGTGCCAGCAGACTACTAGCGGGGACCTACAATGAGCAGTTCTTC.

The gene calls are TRBV29-1 and TRBJ2-3, with 9 bases identical to TRBD2. The CDR3 is 14 amino acids. CDR1 is SQVTM and CDR2 is ANQGSEA in the germline V gene. V shed 6 bases, J shed 5 bases, and the junction held 9 bases outside the gene matches. The CDR3 protein is CSVGGGRAGDTQYF. CDR3 nucleotides: TGCAGCGTGGGGGGCGGGAGGGCCGGAGATACGCAGTATTTT.

The chain carries TRBV27 and TRBJ1-5; possibly TRBD1 for D (6 bases). The CDR3 extends over 17 amino acids. CDR1 MNHEY and CDR2 SMNVEV come from the germline V gene (reference sequence). Trimming pared 0 bases from V and 5 bases from J, leaving 17 bases between. The CDR3 DNA follows: TGTGCCAGCAGTTTATCAGGGGGGGGGACACTGGATCAGCCCCAGCATTTT. It specifies CASSLSGGGTLDQPQHF.

The rearrangement links TRBV2 to TRBJ2-7, with D uncertain. V lost 0 bases and J 6 bases, leaving 15 bases between the germline ends. The CDR3 has 15 residues. Germline CDR1 reads SNHLY; CDR2 reads FYNNEI. The CDR3 DNA sequence: TGTGCCAGCAGTGAAGCCTTGTGGCATACCGGCGAGCAGTACTTC. It yields the protein CASSEALWHTGEQYF.

The chain uses TRBV2 and TRBJ1-2, with 10 bases fitting TRBD1. The CDR3 totals 14 residues. Germline V CDR1 and CDR2: SNHLY, FYNNEI. Germline trimming cut 7 bases from V and 8 bases from J; bases unmatched to any gene: 10. CDR3: CASTHPGQGDGYTF. CDR3 nucleotides: TGTGCCAGCACACATCCCGGACAGGGGGACGGCTACACCTTC.

This clone was picked up one time. V and J are TRBV5-1 and TRBJ1-2; D is possibly TRBD1 (5 bases). Germline CDR1 is SGHRS and CDR2 is YFSETQ. V shed 3 bases and J shed 5 bases, with 17 bases lying between them. CDR3 length: 15 residues. CDR3 amino acids: CASSSRVLGDYGYTF. The CDR3 region has the DNA TGCGCCAGCAGCTCGAGGGTCCTGGGGGATTATGGCTACACCTTC.

This clone was seen just once. The rearrangement links TRBV28 to TRBJ2-7, with D unclear. There are 12 residues in the CDR3. Germline values: CDR1 MDHEN, CDR2 SYDVKM. Trimming removed 2 bases from V and 4 bases from J, with 6 bases in between. The CDR3 DNA is TGTGCCAGCAGTTTACATGCGTACGAGCAGTACTTC. Translated, it gives CASSLHAYEQYF.

The rearrangement links TRBV7-2 to TRBJ2-5, with unresolved D. Between the trimmed V and J ends, which lost 1 base and 5 bases, there was a span of 14 bases. Germline CDR1 SGHTA, CDR2 FQGNSA. This CDR3 comprises 15 residues. CDR3 loop: CASSLEGPLLETQYF. The CDR3 region has the DNA TGTGCCAGCAGCTTAGAGGGCCCCCTTTTGGAGACCCAGTACTTC.

This chain uses TRBV11-2 with TRBJ2-7; TRBD2 matches 7 bases. The germline gives CDR1 SGHAT, CDR2 FQNNGV. The CDR3 loop spans 16 amino acids. With 5 bases clipped from V and 3 bases from J, the junction kept 13 bases outside the gene matches. The CDR3 region has the DNA TGTGCCAGCAGCCTAAGCATTAGCGGGCCACACTACGAGCAGTACTTC. This translates into CASSLSISGPHYEQYF.